What follows is one TCR beta chain and its context. The source of the sample is a study of OX40 agonist ivuxolimab in advanced cancers. The length of the CDR3 is 17 residues. Between the trimmed V and J ends, which lost 3 bases and 0 bases, there was a span of 20 bases. The germline gives CDR1 GTSNPN, CDR2 SVGIG (reference sequence). Here immunoSEQ multiplex PCR was the method, and the copy in TCRdb shows in-frame clones only, minus some. The table lists approximately 15,000 clones, around three quarters of them singletons. This chain uses TRBV30 with TRBJ1-1; D unclear. The source material was CD4+ or CD8+ T cells sorted from blood, sampled in a trial of the OX40 agonist ivuxolimab. This clonotype originated in an adult with an advanced solid tumor such as melanoma, head and neck, liver or kidney cancer. The CDR3 coding sequence is TGTGCCTGGAGACGCCCGAAGGGTCTCTTCATGAACACTGAAGCTTTCTTT. It is translated as CAWRRPKGLFMNTEAFF.